Listed below are T cell receptor beta chains from one sample, sequenced in a study of blood T cell repertoires in COVID-19. Produced via immunoSEQ multiplex PCR; TCRdb's table is partial and in-frame only. The table has around 120,000 clones, roughly nine tenths seen once; the top ten hold 1.8%. Sequencing was done on a sample of peripheral blood. The receptors were sampled from a human donor with active COVID-19. The donor label of this sample is uncertain. The CDR3 runs from the conserved cysteine through the conserved F or W. A D gene is named only where the DNA matches it firmly. For some rows the clone size is stated as once, few or many, or as a class when expanded; others skip it.

clone_size	v_call	d_call	j_call	cdr3_nt	cdr3_aa
few	TRBV7-9	NA	TRBJ2-5	TGTGCCAGACAGGGTCAAGAGACCCAGTACTTC	CARQGQETQYF
NA	TRBV3-1/TRBV3-2	NA	TRBJ2-6	TGTGCCAGCAGCTCCCGGACAGATGGGGCCAACGTCCTGACTTTC	CASSSRTDGANVLTF
once	TRBV5-4	NA	TRBJ2-5	TGTGCCAGCAGCTTCGGGGGACAAGAGACCCAGTACTTC	CASSFGGQETQYF
NA	TRBV5-4	NA	TRBJ2-6	TGTGCCACCCGGGTTACCCACTCTGGGGCCAACGTCCTGACTTTC	CATRVTHSGANVLTF
NA	TRBV7-9	NA	TRBJ1-3	TGTGCCAGCAGCTTAAATATTCCGGGGGACGGAAACACCATATATTTT	CASSLNIPGDGNTIYF
NA	TRBV4-3	TRBD1	TRBJ2-7	TGCGCCAGCAGCCAAGGTCTTGGGACAGGGACCTACGAGCAGTACTTC	CASSQGLGTGTYEQYF
NA	TRBV6-5	NA	TRBJ1-1	TGTGCCACTCAGGGGTCTAGAGGGTCGGAGGTGGCTTTCTTT	CATQGSRGSEVAFF
NA	TRBV3-1/TRBV3-2	TRBD1	TRBJ1-2	TGTGCCAGCAGCCCGGGGACAGGGGGCGCCTATGGCTACACCTTC	CASSPGTGGAYGYTF
NA	TRBV14	TRBD2	TRBJ2-5	TGTGCCAGCAGCCAAAAAGCCCAAGGACTAGCGGGTTTTCAAGAGACCCAGTACTTC	CASSQKAQGLAGFQETQYF
NA	TRBV6-1	NA	TRBJ2-7	TGTGCCAGCAGTGAATGGGCCTCCTACGAGCAGTACTTC	CASSEWASYEQYF
NA	TRBV2	NA	TRBJ1-5	TGTGCCAGCACGGGAGGGTCGTATAGCAATCAGCCCCAGCATTTT	CASTGGSYSNQPQHF
NA	TRBV2	NA	TRBJ1-6	TGTGCCAGCACCGAGAGCCTAGGTTGGACCCTCCACTTT	CASTESLGWTLHF
NA	TRBV18	TRBD1	TRBJ2-7	TGTGCTTCGGGACAGCGAACCTACGAGCAGTACTTC	CASGQRTYEQYF
NA	TRBV6-4	TRBD2	TRBJ2-2	TGTGCCAGCAGTGACTCGAGAGGGATTAGCGGGGTCACCGGGGAGCTGTTTTTT	CASSDSRGISGVTGELFF
NA	TRBV7-9	NA	TRBJ2-3	TGTGCCAGCAGCCAGGACACCGGGGATACGCAGTATTTT	CASSQDTGDTQYF
NA	TRBV28	NA	TRBJ1-1	TGTGCCAGCAGAGGGGGTTCCGAAGCTTTCTTT	CASRGGSEAFF
few	TRBV5-1	NA	TRBJ1-1	TGCGCCAGCAGCTTGTTTGGGCAGAACACTGAAGCTTTCTTT	CASSLFGQNTEAFF
NA	TRBV5-1	NA	TRBJ1-5	TGCGCCAGCAGCTTGGGTGGGGGGAGTCAGCCCCAGCATTTT	CASSLGGGSQPQHF
NA	TRBV7-9	NA	TRBJ2-1	TGTGCCAGCAGCTTATTAAGCGGCTCCTACAATGAGCAGTTCTTC	CASSLLSGSYNEQFF
NA	TRBV7-2	TRBD1	TRBJ2-5	TGTGCCAGCAGCGAACAGGGGCTTGGTCAAGAGACCCAGTACTTC	CASSEQGLGQETQYF
NA	TRBV5-4	TRBD2	TRBJ2-1	TGTGCCAGCAGCTTACTAGCGGGGAACAATGAGCAGTTCTTC	CASSLLAGNNEQFF
NA	TRBV11-2	NA	TRBJ1-6	TGTGCCAGCAGCTTAACTGGGAGTTCACCCCTCCACTTT	CASSLTGSSPLHF
NA	TRBV4-1	TRBD1	TRBJ1-3	TGCGCCAGCAGCCAAGCAGGGGGCCTTGGAAACACCATATATTTT	CASSQAGGLGNTIYF
once	TRBV19	TRBD2	TRBJ2-5	TGTGCCAGTAGCGCGACTAGCGGGGGGCCCATCCAAGAGACCCAGTACTTC	CASSATSGGPIQETQYF
NA	TRBV7-9	NA	TRBJ2-5	TGTGCCAGCAGCTTAAAAGGGGCGCTCCAAGAGACCCAGTACTTC	CASSLKGALQETQYF
few	TRBV4-2	TRBD1	TRBJ2-7	TGTGCCAGCAGCCTAACAGGGACAGGACCCTACGAGCAGTACTTC	CASSLTGTGPYEQYF
NA	TRBV7-2	TRBD2	TRBJ2-3	TGTGCCAGCAGCTTAGAGGGTCTAGCGGGGGGACCCACAGATACGCAGTATTTT	CASSLEGLAGGPTDTQYF
NA	TRBV7-2	TRBD2	TRBJ2-1	TGTGCCAGCAGCTTAGGGAGCGGGGTATCCTACAATGAGCAGTTCTTC	CASSLGSGVSYNEQFF
NA	TRBV19	NA	TRBJ1-1	TGTGCCAGTAGTTCCCCCGGGCGGCCGGAGGGGACTGAAGCTTTCTTT	CASSSPGRPEGTEAFF
NA	TRBV7-9	NA	TRBJ2-2	TGTGCCAGCAGCCCAGATGCGAACACCGGGGAGCTGTTTTTT	CASSPDANTGELFF
NA	TRBV6-5	NA	TRBJ1-5	TGTGCCAGCAGTCCTTTTCAGGGTTATCAGCCCCAGCATTTT	CASSPFQGYQPQHF
NA	TRBV5-1	TRBD2	TRBJ2-7	TGCGCCAGCAGCTTGACCCAGCGGGGGGGCCGTTTCGAGCAGTACTTC	CASSLTQRGGRFEQYF
NA	TRBV4-3	NA	TRBJ1-2	TGCGCCAGCAGCCCCTCAATCGACTGGACACCTAACTATGGCTACACCTTC	CASSPSIDWTPNYGYTF
NA	TRBV10-3	NA	TRBJ2-5	TGTGCCATCAGTGTGGGGGGGCAGGAGACCCAGTACTTC	CAISVGGQETQYF
NA	TRBV11-2	TRBD1	TRBJ1-2	TGTGCCAGCAGCCCAGGGACAGGGGTGAACTATGGCTACACCTTC	CASSPGTGVNYGYTF
once	TRBV28	NA	TRBJ1-5	TGTGCCAGCAGTTTGACATATAGCAATCAGCCCCAGCATTTT	CASSLTYSNQPQHF
NA	TRBV3-1/TRBV3-2	NA	TRBJ1-2	TGTGCCAGCAGCCTCGGGAGTTTCAACTATGGCTACACCTTC	CASSLGSFNYGYTF
NA	TRBV7-8	TRBD1	TRBJ1-1	TGTGCCAGCAGCCCCGGTGGACAGGCGAACACTGAAGCTTTCTTT	CASSPGGQANTEAFF
NA	TRBV10-2	NA	TRBJ1-1	TGCGCCAGCAGTGAGTGGGGGGGAGGTTTGAACACTGAAGCTTTCTTT	CASSEWGGGLNTEAFF
NA	TRBV9	TRBD1	TRBJ2-5	TGTGCCAGCAGCGTAGACAGGGGTGTAGAGACCCAGTACTTC	CASSVDRGVETQYF
NA	TRBV5-1	TRBD2	TRBJ2-5	TGCGCCAGCAGCTTGCCCCGGGACTATAAAGAGACCCAGTACTTC	CASSLPRDYKETQYF
NA	TRBV9	TRBD1	TRBJ1-4	TGTGCCAGCAGCCCGGGACAGGGAGGTGAAAAACTGTTTTTT	CASSPGQGGEKLFF
NA	TRBV18	TRBD1	TRBJ2-3	TGTGCCAGCTCACGACCGGGACAGGCGGTGACAGATACGCAGTATTTT	CASSRPGQAVTDTQYF